The rows below give T cell receptor beta chains drawn from one sample of a study of vaccination effects on CD4 cells after COVID-19. Libraries were prepared by immunoSEQ multiplex PCR; TCRdb keeps only in-frame clonotypes and omits some of them. The data contain tens of thousands of clones, 70% to 85% of them singletons. These receptors' antigens are unknown. The sequencing used CD4+ T cells from PBMCs cultured without peptide, collected before COVID-19 vaccination. Receptor source: a human donor who had a prior SARS-CoV-2 infection. Each CDR3 is given with its conserved first and last residue. Each record gives: J gene, V gene, D gene, clone size, CDR3 protein, CDR3 DNA. D genes are given only for firm matches. Clone size is shown for a subset of rows, as once, few, many or a class of expanded clone.

j_call: TRBJ2-1
v_call: TRBV4-2
d_call: NA
clone_size: NA
cdr3_aa: CASSPDSHNEQFF
cdr3_nt: TGTGCCAGCAGCCCGGACTCCCACAATGAGCAGTTCTTC

j_call: TRBJ2-1
v_call: TRBV3-1/TRBV3-2
d_call: TRBD2
clone_size: NA
cdr3_aa: CASTSAGGGSNEQFF
cdr3_nt: TGTGCCAGCACCTCGGCGGGAGGGGGGTCCAATGAGCAGTTCTTC

j_call: TRBJ2-1
v_call: TRBV7-9
d_call: TRBD2
clone_size: once
cdr3_aa: CASSLVGLGTNEQFF
cdr3_nt: TGTGCCAGCAGCTTAGTTGGACTAGGCACCAATGAGCAGTTCTTC

j_call: TRBJ2-5
v_call: TRBV5-4
d_call: TRBD1
clone_size: once
cdr3_aa: CASSLLGQGALETQYF
cdr3_nt: TGTGCCAGCAGCTTGCTGGGACAGGGGGCTTTAGAGACCCAGTACTTC

j_call: TRBJ2-3
v_call: TRBV5-8
d_call: NA
clone_size: NA
cdr3_aa: CASSLIGGQTDTQYF
cdr3_nt: TGTGCCAGCAGCTTGATCGGGGGGCAAACAGATACGCAGTATTTT

j_call: TRBJ2-2
v_call: TRBV19
d_call: NA
clone_size: NA
cdr3_aa: CASSIGQYTGELFF
cdr3_nt: TGTGCCAGTAGTATTGGCCAATACACCGGGGAGCTGTTTTTT

j_call: TRBJ2-3
v_call: TRBV6-2/TRBV6-3
d_call: NA
clone_size: NA
cdr3_aa: CASSYGGEGTQYF
cdr3_nt: TGTGCCAGCAGTTATGGCGGGGAAGGTACGCAGTATTTT

j_call: TRBJ1-3
v_call: TRBV30
d_call: NA
clone_size: few
cdr3_aa: CAWSPRQNTIYF
cdr3_nt: TGTGCCTGGAGTCCACGTCAAAACACCATATATTTT

j_call: TRBJ2-7
v_call: TRBV11-2
d_call: NA
clone_size: NA
cdr3_aa: CASSLFLAASYEQYF
cdr3_nt: TGTGCCAGCAGCTTATTCTTAGCGGCTTCCTACGAGCAGTACTTC

j_call: TRBJ1-4
v_call: TRBV18
d_call: TRBD1
clone_size: NA
cdr3_aa: CASSPPQTGVGEKLFF
cdr3_nt: TGTGCCAGCTCACCACCCCAGACAGGGGTAGGAGAAAAACTGTTTTTT

j_call: TRBJ2-2
v_call: TRBV18
d_call: NA
clone_size: NA
cdr3_aa: CASSPGSTGELFF
cdr3_nt: TGTGCCAGCTCACCAGGAAGCACCGGGGAGCTGTTTTTT

j_call: TRBJ2-7
v_call: TRBV7-2
d_call: TRBD2
clone_size: NA
cdr3_aa: CASSLNFDSGGLYEQYF
cdr3_nt: TGTGCCAGCAGCTTAAATTTTGATAGCGGGGGGCTGTACGAGCAGTACTTC

j_call: TRBJ2-1
v_call: TRBV6-2/TRBV6-3
d_call: TRBD2
clone_size: NA
cdr3_aa: CASSSILTSIDYYNEQFF
cdr3_nt: TGTGCCAGCAGCTCGATACTGACTAGCATTGATTATTACAATGAGCAGTTCTTC

j_call: TRBJ2-2
v_call: TRBV5-4
d_call: TRBD1
clone_size: NA
cdr3_aa: CASSFTGAAGTGELFF
cdr3_nt: TGTGCCAGCAGTTTTACAGGGGCGGCCGGCACCGGGGAGCTGTTTTTT

j_call: TRBJ1-5
v_call: TRBV4-2
d_call: NA
clone_size: once
cdr3_aa: CASSQDLRGQPQHF
cdr3_nt: TGTGCCAGCAGCCAGGATCTACGGGGTCAGCCCCAGCATTTT

j_call: TRBJ2-3
v_call: TRBV11-3
d_call: TRBD2
clone_size: NA
cdr3_aa: CASSARTSGTSADTQYF
cdr3_nt: TGTGCCAGCAGCGCAAGGACTAGCGGGACGTCTGCAGATACGCAGTATTTT

j_call: TRBJ2-7
v_call: TRBV28
d_call: TRBD1
clone_size: NA
cdr3_aa: CASRRNTGTGASYEQYF
cdr3_nt: TGTGCCAGCAGGCGAAATACCGGGACAGGGGCGTCCTACGAGCAGTACTTC

j_call: TRBJ2-1
v_call: TRBV11-3
d_call: NA
clone_size: NA
cdr3_aa: CASSKGLFFYNEQFF
cdr3_nt: TGTGCCAGCAGCAAGGGACTCTTTTTCTACAATGAGCAGTTCTTC

j_call: TRBJ2-3
v_call: TRBV4-1
d_call: TRBD2
clone_size: NA
cdr3_aa: CASSQDFQAGATDTQYF
cdr3_nt: TGCGCCAGCAGCCAAGATTTCCAGGCGGGAGCCACAGATACGCAGTATTTT

j_call: TRBJ1-2
v_call: TRBV19
d_call: TRBD1
clone_size: NA
cdr3_aa: CASSILGGQGQGYTF
cdr3_nt: TGTGCCAGTAGTATATTAGGGGGACAGGGGCAAGGCTACACCTTC

j_call: TRBJ2-7
v_call: TRBV21-1
d_call: NA
clone_size: NA
cdr3_aa: CASSKVPQGWAQGQYF
cdr3_nt: TGTGCCAGCAGCAAAGTTCCCCAGGGGTGGGCCCAGGGTCAGTACTTC

j_call: TRBJ2-3
v_call: TRBV5-6
d_call: TRBD1
clone_size: NA
cdr3_aa: CASSEQGQPWTDTQYF
cdr3_nt: TGTGCCAGCAGCGAACAGGGACAGCCGTGGACAGATACGCAGTATTTT

j_call: TRBJ2-3
v_call: TRBV28
d_call: TRBD2
clone_size: NA
cdr3_aa: CASSELAGVVDTQYF
cdr3_nt: TGTGCCAGCAGTGAACTAGCGGGAGTTGTAGATACGCAGTATTTT

j_call: TRBJ1-1
v_call: TRBV2
d_call: NA
clone_size: NA
cdr3_aa: CASSNQGPEAFF
cdr3_nt: TGTGCCAGCAGTAACCAGGGCCCTGAAGCTTTCTTT

j_call: TRBJ1-6
v_call: TRBV6-6
d_call: NA
clone_size: NA
cdr3_aa: CASSHDRASIYNSPLHF
cdr3_nt: TGTGCCAGCAGTCATGACCGGGCGTCAATCTATAATTCACCCCTCCACTTT

j_call: TRBJ1-2
v_call: TRBV6-5
d_call: NA
clone_size: few
cdr3_aa: CASSYGLNYGYTF
cdr3_nt: TGTGCCAGCAGTTACGGGCTTAACTATGGCTACACCTTC

j_call: TRBJ2-7
v_call: TRBV18
d_call: TRBD2
clone_size: NA
cdr3_aa: CASSPQAGASGEQYF
cdr3_nt: TGTGCCAGCTCACCCCAAGCGGGGGCCTCGGGGGAGCAGTACTTC

j_call: TRBJ2-7
v_call: TRBV11-2
d_call: NA
clone_size: NA
cdr3_aa: CASSPGVAGRTYEQYF
cdr3_nt: TGTGCCAGCAGCCCAGGGGTGGCAGGGCGAACCTACGAGCAGTACTTC

j_call: TRBJ1-5
v_call: TRBV28
d_call: NA
clone_size: NA
cdr3_aa: CASSLWGNQPQHF
cdr3_nt: TGTGCCAGCAGTTTATGGGGGAATCAGCCCCAGCATTTT

j_call: TRBJ2-7
v_call: TRBV19
d_call: NA
clone_size: NA
cdr3_aa: CASSIGLKRVDPYEQYF
cdr3_nt: TGTGCCAGTAGTATTGGGTTGAAAAGGGTCGACCCCTACGAGCAGTACTTC

j_call: TRBJ2-7
v_call: TRBV6-5
d_call: NA
clone_size: NA
cdr3_aa: CASRSGTYEQYF
cdr3_nt: TGTGCCAGCAGATCCGGGACCTACGAGCAGTACTTC

j_call: TRBJ1-5
v_call: TRBV5-8
d_call: NA
clone_size: NA
cdr3_aa: CASSLGGRQPQHF
cdr3_nt: TGTGCCAGCAGCTTGGGGGGGAGGCAGCCCCAGCATTTT

j_call: TRBJ2-3
v_call: TRBV6-2/TRBV6-3
d_call: NA
clone_size: NA
cdr3_aa: CASSYSWRGQKSSTDTQYF
cdr3_nt: TGTGCCAGCAGTTACTCCTGGAGGGGCCAAAAATCTAGCACAGATACGCAGTATTTT

j_call: TRBJ2-1
v_call: TRBV15
d_call: TRBD2
clone_size: NA
cdr3_aa: CATSRDISGGSYNEQFF
cdr3_nt: TGTGCCACCAGCAGAGATATTAGCGGGGGCTCCTACAATGAGCAGTTCTTC

j_call: TRBJ1-2
v_call: TRBV2
d_call: NA
clone_size: NA
cdr3_aa: CASSEQGRSFYGYTF
cdr3_nt: TGTGCCAGCAGTGAGCAGGGAAGGTCTTTCTATGGCTACACCTTC

j_call: TRBJ2-1
v_call: TRBV7-2
d_call: TRBD1
clone_size: once
cdr3_aa: CASTRDRTYNEQFF
cdr3_nt: TGTGCCAGCACGAGGGACAGAACTTACAATGAGCAGTTCTTC